This is a list of T cell receptor beta chains from one sample in a study of blood T cells in healthy people across ages. Via MiXCR, TCRdb re-called the 5' RACE reads, giving one row per CDR3 protein. The data contain more than 1,000,000 distinct CDR3 sequences, 25% of them singletons. These data also featured in a second study, about T cells of mothers and their children.

Material: blood. Receptors were obtained from a girl aged 2-15 years in good health. Each CDR3 is given with its conserved first and last residue. A D gene is named only where the DNA matches it firmly. Size is stated for part of the rows, as once, few or many counts, or as a class when the clone is expanded.

NA	NA	TRBJ2-6	TRBV7-3	CASSLIHSGANVLTF	TGTGCCAGCAGCTTAATTCATTCTGGGGCCAACGTCCTGACTTTC
NA	NA	TRBJ2-1	TRBV27	CASSLRGALNEQFF	TGTGCCAGCAGTTTACGGGGGGCCCTCAATGAGCAGTTCTTC
few	TRBD2	TRBJ2-7	TRBV29-1	CSVVLAGTYEQYF	TGCAGCGTTGTACTAGCGGGCACCTACGAGCAGTACTTC
many	NA	TRBJ2-3	TRBV7-8	CASSLRDRLDTQYF	TGTGCCAGCAGCTTGCGGGACCGTCTAGATACGCAGTATTTT
few	TRBD1	TRBJ1-1	TRBV25-1	CASSGQGLNTEAFF	TGTGCCAGCAGTGGACAGGGCCTGAACACTGAAGCTTTCTTT
NA	NA	TRBJ1-2	TRBV27	CASSWDATYGYTF	TGTGCCAGCAGTTGGGACGCGACCTATGGCTACACCTTC
few	NA	TRBJ2-7	TRBV11-2	CASSLGGYNNYEQYF	TGTGCCAGCAGCTTAGGAGGATACAACAACTACGAGCAGTACTTC
few	NA	TRBJ1-2	TRBV21-1	CASSGRDPPRAYGYTF	TGTGCCAGCAGCGGACGGGACCCCCCAAGGGCCTATGGCTACACCTTC
NA	NA	TRBJ2-3	TRBV6-2/TRBV6-3	CASSYLEMTDTQYF	TGTGCCAGCAGTTACTTAGAGATGACGGATACGCAGTATTTT
few	NA	TRBJ1-2	TRBV2	CASNEPTYGYTF	TGTGCCAGCAACGAACCCACTTATGGCTACACCTTC
NA	NA	TRBJ2-5	TRBV9	CASSVDPGTQYF	TGTGCCAGCAGCGTAGATCCTGGGACCCAGTACTTC